The rows below give T cell receptor beta chains drawn from one sample of a study of blood T cell repertoires in COVID-19. Repertoires were generated with immunoSEQ multiplex PCR, while TCRdb's copy carries only in-frame clones and drops some. The sample lists roughly 100,000 clones, roughly 72% occurring once. Sequencing input: peripheral blood. These receptors were obtained from an elderly man with acute or convalescent COVID-19. The CDR3 runs from the conserved cysteine through the conserved F or W. Fields, in order: D gene, V gene, J gene, clone size, CDR3 protein, CDR3 DNA. D genes are given only for firm matches. Size is omitted from some rows. Given values are once, few, many or a class for expanded clones.

-	TRBV28	TRBJ2-3	few	CASSPAAAGGTDTQYF	TGTGCCAGCAGTCCCGCCGCCGCCGGAGGTACAGATACGCAGTATTTT
-	TRBV30	TRBJ1-1	-	CAWSVPGSGYHTEAFF	TGTGCCTGGAGTGTACCGGGGTCAGGATATCACACTGAAGCTTTCTTT
-	TRBV18	TRBJ1-1	-	CASSRDRNSNTEAFF	TGTGCCAGCTCTCGAGACAGGAATTCGAACACTGAAGCTTTCTTT
TRBD2	TRBV5-1	TRBJ2-5	many	CASSPGGGGGETQYF	TGCGCCAGCTCGCCCGGAGGTGGCGGGGGAGAGACCCAGTACTTC
-	TRBV18	TRBJ1-5	-	CASSPDGLSNQPQHF	TGTGCCAGCTCACCGGACGGACTTAGCAATCAGCCCCAGCATTTT
-	TRBV27	TRBJ2-1	once	CASSPIDRGNEQFF	TGTGCCAGCAGTCCCATAGACAGAGGCAATGAGCAGTTCTTC
-	TRBV30	TRBJ1-2	-	CAWSAGGGAGYTF	TGTGCCTGGAGCGCCGGGGGGGGCGCAGGCTACACCTTC
TRBD2	TRBV5-4	TRBJ2-5	-	CASSGTRVVETQYF	TGTGCCAGCAGCGGGACTAGGGTTGTAGAGACCCAGTACTTC
-	TRBV28	TRBJ2-5	-	CASSSGTGGTQYF	TGTGCCAGCAGTTCCGGGACTGGAGGGACCCAGTACTTC
TRBD1	TRBV3-1/TRBV3-2	TRBJ1-5	-	CASSRGGTGYGQPQHF	TGTGCCAGCAGTCGTGGCGGGACAGGGTATGGTCAGCCCCAGCATTTT
-	TRBV19	TRBJ2-1	few	CASSRQEGLDEQFF	TGTGCCAGTAGTCGACAGGAAGGATTGGATGAGCAGTTCTTC
TRBD1	TRBV6-5	TRBJ1-1	-	CASSYSWDRLEAFF	TGTGCCAGCAGTTACTCGTGGGACAGACTCGAAGCTTTCTTT
-	TRBV6-6	TRBJ1-3	once	CASSPPGDGNTIYF	TGTGCCAGCAGCCCCCCAGGGGATGGAAACACCATATATTTT
TRBD2	TRBV4-1	TRBJ2-1	once	CASRPSGRASYNEQFF	TGCGCCAGCAGACCAAGCGGGAGGGCTTCCTACAATGAGCAGTTCTTC
TRBD1	TRBV28	TRBJ2-7	-	CASRFGTGSYEQYF	TGTGCCAGCAGGTTCGGGACAGGGAGTTACGAGCAGTACTTC
-	TRBV6-6	TRBJ2-7	-	CASSFREGGIEQYF	TGTGCCAGCAGTTTCCGAGAAGGGGGTATCGAGCAGTACTTC
-	TRBV28	TRBJ2-7	-	CASSVPPDWWKSYEQYF	TGTGCCAGCAGCGTACCCCCTGACTGGTGGAAGTCCTACGAGCAGTACTTC
-	TRBV28	TRBJ1-3	few	CASTAYLADTIYF	TGTGCCAGCACCGCCTATCTGGCGGACACCATATATTTT
-	TRBV7-2	TRBJ2-1	-	CASSLSDNEQFF	TGTGCCAGCAGCTTATCGGACAATGAGCAGTTCTTC
-	TRBV11-2	TRBJ1-1	-	CASSTSTAAEAFF	TGTGCCAGCAGTACCTCGACAGCTGCTGAAGCTTTCTTT
TRBD2	TRBV24-1	TRBJ2-3	few	CATSDPSLAGADTQYF	TGTGCCACCAGTGACCCCTCCCTAGCGGGAGCAGATACGCAGTATTTT
-	TRBV6-5	TRBJ1-1	-	CASSLLNEAFF	TGTGCCAGCAGTTTACTAAATGAAGCTTTCTTT
-	TRBV5-6	TRBJ2-7	-	CASSSPGDSTHYEQYF	TGTGCCAGCAGCTCCCCGGGGGACTCGACCCACTACGAGCAGTACTTC
-	TRBV20-1	TRBJ1-2	-	CSASDTSNYGYTF	TGCAGTGCTAGTGACACTTCAAACTATGGCTACACCTTC
-	TRBV28	TRBJ2-2	-	CASSLGQTADGGELFF	TGTGCCAGCAGTTTAGGACAGACGGCCGATGGCGGGGAGCTGTTTTTT
TRBD2	TRBV24-1	TRBJ2-1	-	CATSDVSGSSYNEQFF	TGTGCCACCAGTGATGTGAGCGGGAGTTCGTACAATGAGCAGTTCTTC
-	TRBV6-1	TRBJ2-3	once	CASSDAGWYTDTQYF	TGTGCCAGCAGTGATGCGGGATGGTATACAGATACGCAGTATTTT
TRBD2	TRBV4-1	TRBJ2-5	-	CASSQDGAGGVFGTQYF	TGCGCCAGCAGCCAAGATGGGGCGGGAGGGGTTTTTGGGACCCAGTACTTC
-	TRBV4-3	TRBJ1-3	-	CASSQDGRGGNTIYF	TGCGCCAGCAGCCAAGATGGGAGGGGGGGAAACACCATATATTTT
TRBD1	TRBV2	TRBJ1-2	once	CASTLGQFNYGYTF	TGTGCCAGCACTTTGGGACAGTTTAACTATGGCTACACCTTC
-	TRBV2	TRBJ2-1	once	CASSMPYPLF	TGTGCCAGCAGTATGCCCTATCCGCTCTTC
TRBD1	TRBV7-3	TRBJ1-1	-	CASSATGGSYTEAFF	TGTGCCAGCAGCGCTACAGGGGGTTCGTACACTGAAGCTTTCTTT
-	TRBV18	TRBJ1-6	-	CASSPTGNYNSPLHF	TGTGCCAGCTCTCCAACAGGGAACTATAATTCACCCCTCCACTTT
TRBD2	TRBV25-1	TRBJ2-1	-	CASSESGGRWNEQFF	TGTGCCAGCAGTGAATCAGGCGGGAGGTGGAATGAGCAGTTCTTC
-	TRBV2	TRBJ1-1	-	CASSIGTSATEAFF	TGTGCCAGCAGTATTGGGACATCGGCGACTGAAGCTTTCTTT
TRBD2	TRBV5-1	TRBJ2-5	few	CASSPGTSGQETQYF	TGCGCCAGCAGCCCCGGGACTAGCGGACAAGAGACCCAGTACTTC
-	TRBV9	TRBJ1-2	-	CASSVGRSYGYTF	TGTGCCAGCAGCGTAGGCCGGAGCTATGGCTACACCTTC
-	TRBV7-2	TRBJ1-5	-	CASSSGDTHQPQHF	TGTGCCAGCAGCTCTGGGGACACCCATCAGCCCCAGCATTTT
TRBD2	TRBV4-1	TRBJ2-1	-	CASSQGELAGNNEQFF	TGCGCCAGCAGCCAAGGTGAACTAGCGGGAAACAATGAGCAGTTCTTC
TRBD2	TRBV5-1	TRBJ2-3	-	CASSLEGSGMGDTQYF	TGCGCCAGCAGCTTGGAGGGTAGCGGGATGGGGGATACGCAGTATTTT
-	TRBV7-2	TRBJ1-1	-	CASSPQVIGANTEAFF	TGTGCCAGCAGCCCCCAAGTAATAGGGGCCAACACTGAAGCTTTCTTT
-	TRBV4-3	TRBJ2-7	-	CASSQVPTEGEQYF	TGCGCCAGCAGCCAAGTCCCCACGGAGGGCGAGCAGTACTTC